The present T cell receptor (beta chain) was sequenced within a study of T cells in Graves' hyperthyroidism and ophthalmopathy (dated by TCRdb to 2018 to 2020). The study in broad terms: Peripheral blood samples were taken at the time of initial diagnosis, prior to any treatment. TCR V-J signatures able to tell the groups apart were searched for in a discovery cohort of about a hundred patients, of whom fewer than 45 had Graves' ophthalmopathy and around 58 had stable Graves' hyperthyroidism. Whether ophthalmopathy could be predicted prospectively was tested in an independent validation cohort made up of fewer than 20 hyperthyroidism patients plus 17 patients who later progressed to ophthalmopathy. The 90 or so discovery patients were randomly split 7:3 into training and test sets. The study also compared thyroid tissue and blood T-cell repertoires from roughly 6 Graves' hyperthyroidism patients. Once sampling was done, hyperthyroidism patients were given methimazole at a starting dose of 30 mg daily, whereas ophthalmopathy patients were given high-dose intravenous methylprednisolone. The paper describes TCR Vbeta CDR3 sequencing of 140 or so peripheral blood samples, made up of around 41 ophthalmopathy patients, around 78 hyperthyroidism patients and around 17 progressor patients.

The full study reports these points: During validation, the model predicted progression to ophthalmopathy a median of approximately 6 months ahead of onset, with more than 60% sensitivity and roughly 72% specificity. A model built on a 13 V-J signature distinguished ophthalmopathy from stable hyperthyroidism, reaching 87.88% sensitivity and 81.08% specificity in cross-validation and 80%/75% in testing. Most expanded thyroid clonotypes (frequency above 0.001) were also detected in blood, suggesting blood repertoires may reflect thyroid immune responses. No statistical method was used to set the sample size in advance, and investigators knew the group allocation.

CDR1 and CDR2 were assigned from the germline V gene (reference sequence) as DFQATT and SNEGSKA. Cut back by 0 bases and 1 base, the V and J ends lie 10 bases apart. There are 14 amino acids in the CDR3, from cysteine to phenylalanine inclusive. CDR3 DNA only is kept here, 42 bases in frame from base 1. Moderately to severely active disease, a Clinical Activity Score of at least 3, a NOSPECS grade of at least 4, and a duration under 3 months were present in ophthalmopathy patients. Patients with uncontrolled infections, other autoimmune diseases, pregnancy or lactation were excluded. Diagnoses relied on clinical symptoms, serum thyroxine and TRAb, thyroid ultrasound and orbital computed tomography. Ficoll-Paque density gradient centrifugation was used to isolate PBMCs from 8.5 to 10 ml of fresh peripheral blood. Total RNA was extracted using Trizol reagent, and RNA quality was assessed on an Agilent 2100 Bioanalyzer.

The TCR beta CDR3 regions were amplified from RNA transcripts. A first-round RT-PCR of the TCR CDR3 used the HTBI primer set with the Qiagen OneStep RT-PCR kit. Libraries were constructed in a second round of multiplex PCR, after which size selection and purification were carried out. The libraries were sequenced on an Illumina HiSeq2000 using paired-end 100 bp reads. In the paper's pipeline: Raw data were processed with SOAPnuke, discarding reads with adapters, uncalled bases, mean Phred below 15, or no exact constant-primer or identifier match. COPE v1.2.5 was used to merge high-quality paired reads, and clonotypes were defined as unique nucleotide sequences. Clonotypes were aligned to IMGT TRBV, TRBD and TRBJ reference segments using MiTCR v1.1. The analysis included only V-J combinations with a frequency above 0.0001, which together covered 99% to 99.2% of the repertoires. The TCS score was defined as F50 (clonal expansion) divided by E x V (chaos), with BLOSUM62-based TCRdist calculated between CDR3 peptides within each V-J. Welch's t-statistics and random forest reduced roughly 540 V-J features to roughly 13, which were used in a naive Bayes classifier (R e1071). TCRdb reworked the public reads: Q25 trimming with fastp, MiXCR clone assembly, productive beta chains retained. Identical CDR3 proteins give one entry, which carries the most common genes and DNA. These V and J calls rely on TCRdb rather than the paper's analysis. In this sample the table shows some 570,000 distinct CDR3 sequences, more than 15% of which occur a single time. The ten largest clonotypes hold 17% of the sample.

This clonotype was seen only a few times. Its target antigen remains unknown. Per-base quality was not reported, and no clone a single base away is much larger than it. The sequence is built from TRBV20-1 and TRBJ2-7; the D gene lacks a confident call. The TCR originated in a woman aged 18 to 35 with Graves' ophthalmopathy. Input material: blood. The CDR3 is CSARDRRSSYEQYF. The DNA is as follows: TGCAGTGCTAGAGATAGGCGATCTTCCTACGAGCAGTACTTC.